The clone carrying this TCR beta chain was found a few times. The CDR3 totals 13 residues. V shed 3 bases, J shed 4 bases, and the junction held 1 base outside the gene matches. Looked up from germline, CDR1 is MNHEY and CDR2 is SMNVEV (reference sequence). The data originate from a study of cytomegalovirus exposure and HLA in healthy donors. Clones were read by immunoSEQ multiplex PCR, and TCRdb kept only the in-frame ones, dropping some. The repertoire has about 130,000 clones, approximately 92% of them found once; the top ten carry approximately 10%. V and J are TRBV27 and TRBJ2-7; 9 nucleotides agree with TRBD2. The source material was PBMCs. The sequence came from a woman between 18 and 30 years old in good health and CMV-seropositive. The CDR3 bases are TGTGCCAGCAGTTTGGCGGGGGGGTACGAGCAGTACTTC. Amino acid sequence: CASSLAGGYEQYF.